Given below is one TCR beta chain in context. Its antigen is not known. TCRdb analysed the reads with MiXCR anew, one entry per CDR3 protein. The data show 250,000 to 300,000 distinct CDR3 sequences, over 15% seen once. The data stem from a study of T cell repertoires in cytomegalovirus infection. Across the whole study: From public TCR beta signatures came an indication of both CMV infection and matching HLA type. Study-wide points: It was HLA-C-restricted CMV-specific TCR beta clonotypes that dominated the response ex vivo. The study identified carriers of CMV plus the relevant HLA from cumulative public TCR beta family frequency.

Germline assignment: CDR1 SGHRS and CDR2 YFSETQ. This CDR3 is 12 amino acids long. V lost 3 bases and J lost 9, with 10 bases in between. What was sequenced was CD8+ T cells from PBMCs. The rearrangement joins TRBV5-1 to TRBJ2-1; weak D call: TRBD1 (6 bases). The TCR comes from a human donor in good health (CMV status not recorded). Some clones in this sample may be carry-over from other donors' samples. The CDR3 DNA follows: TGCGCCAGCAGCTCCGGACAGCCTGAGCAGTTCTTC. This codes for CASSSGQPEQFF.